Listed here are 3 T cell receptor beta chains from one sample, sequenced in a study of cytomegalovirus exposure and HLA in healthy donors. Vbeta (60) and Jbeta (13) primers were used in the PCR. Libraries were prepared by immunoSEQ multiplex PCR; TCRdb keeps only in-frame clonotypes and omits some of them. The sample lists around 140,000 clones, just under 75% occurring once. Sequences were obtained from PBMCs. Receptors originate from a woman younger than 35 in good health and CMV-seronegative.

V and J are TRBV6-5 and TRBJ2-5, with 12 bases identical to TRBD2. Germline V lookup: CDR1 MNHEY, CDR2 SVGAGI. This CDR3 is built from 16 residues. J gave up 7 bases and V 0 bases, and 6 bases lay outside the gene matches. DNA for the CDR3: TGTGCCAGCAGTTACTCGACTAGCGGGGGTTGGGGGACCCAGTACTTC. Its protein is CASSYSTSGGWGTQYF.

The J gene is TRBJ1-1, the V gene TRBV5-1; 9 bases agree with TRBD1. The V gene's germline CDR1 is SGHRS and CDR2 YFSETQ. Trimming took 4 bases from V and 3 from J; bases not matched to a gene: 10. This CDR3 has 16 residues. For the CDR3, the DNA is TGCGCCAGCAGCCTCGGGGACAGGGTTGGGCACACTGAAGCTTTCTTT. Translation: CASSLGDRVGHTEAFF.

The rearrangement uses TRBV6-1 and TRBJ2-3; the D gene is possibly TRBD1 (5 bases). V was cut by 2 bases and J by 2 bases, with 14 bases left in between. Germline V gene lookup returns CDR1 MNHNS and CDR2 SASEGT. The CDR3 sequence is 16 residues long. The CDR3 sequence is CASSERRQGFTDTQYF. The DNA of the CDR3 is TGTGCCAGCAGTGAAAGACGTCAGGGTTTCACAGATACGCAGTATTTT.